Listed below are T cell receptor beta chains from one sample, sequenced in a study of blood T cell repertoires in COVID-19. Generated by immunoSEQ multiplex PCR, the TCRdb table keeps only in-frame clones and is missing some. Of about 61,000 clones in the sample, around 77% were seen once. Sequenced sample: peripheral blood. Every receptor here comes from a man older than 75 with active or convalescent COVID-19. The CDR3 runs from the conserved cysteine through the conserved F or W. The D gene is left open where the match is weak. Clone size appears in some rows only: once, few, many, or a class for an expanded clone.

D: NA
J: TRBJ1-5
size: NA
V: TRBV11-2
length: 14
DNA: TGTGCCAGCAGCCCCGGGACAAGCAATCAGCCCCAGCATTTT
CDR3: CASSPGTSNQPQHF

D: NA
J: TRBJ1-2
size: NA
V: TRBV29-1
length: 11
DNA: TGCAGCGTTGGTGGGGGGAACGGCTACACCTTC
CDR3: CSVGGGNGYTF

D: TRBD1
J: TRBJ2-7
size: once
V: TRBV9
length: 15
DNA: TGTGCCAGCAGCGCCCGATCCGGGACAGCTAACGAGCAGTACTTC
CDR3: CASSARSGTANEQYF

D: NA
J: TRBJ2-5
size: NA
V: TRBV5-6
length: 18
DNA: TGTGCCAGCAGCTTGGCCAGGTCGTCAGTTTCTGCTCAAGAGACCCAGTACTTC
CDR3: CASSLARSSVSAQETQYF

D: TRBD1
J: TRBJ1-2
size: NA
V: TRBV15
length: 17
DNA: TGTGCCACCAGCAGAGCGACAGGGGCCAACTCACGGGGTGGCTACACCTTC
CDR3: CATSRATGANSRGGYTF

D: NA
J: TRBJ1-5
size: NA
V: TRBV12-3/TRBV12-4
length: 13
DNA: TGTGCCAGCAGTTTAGACGGGGATCAGCCCCAGCATTTT
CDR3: CASSLDGDQPQHF

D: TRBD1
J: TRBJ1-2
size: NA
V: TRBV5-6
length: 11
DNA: TGTGCCGGAGACAGGGTGGATGGCTACACCTTC
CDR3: CAGDRVDGYTF

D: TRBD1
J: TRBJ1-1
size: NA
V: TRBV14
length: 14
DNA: TGTGCCAGCACATCCCAGACAGGGGTTACTGAAGCTTTCTTT
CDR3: CASTSQTGVTEAFF

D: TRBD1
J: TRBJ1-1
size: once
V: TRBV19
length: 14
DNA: TGTGCCAGTAGCGACAGGGGGCTTTACACTGAAGCTTTCTTT
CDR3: CASSDRGLYTEAFF

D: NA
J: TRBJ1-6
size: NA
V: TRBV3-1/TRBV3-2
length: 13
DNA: TGTGCCAGCAGCGTCGGTTATAATTCACCCCTCCACTTT
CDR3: CASSVGYNSPLHF

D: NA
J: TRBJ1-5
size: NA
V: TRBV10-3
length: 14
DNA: TGTGCCATCAGTGAGAGTACAGGGCCTCAGCCCCAGCATTTT
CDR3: CAISESTGPQPQHF

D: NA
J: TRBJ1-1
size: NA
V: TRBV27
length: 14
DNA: TGTGCCAGCAGCCCCGGGGGGTGGGCTCCTGAAGCTTTCTTT
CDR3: CASSPGGWAPEAFF

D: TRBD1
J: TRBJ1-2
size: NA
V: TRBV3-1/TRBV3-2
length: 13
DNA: TGTGCCAGCAGCCAAGCAGGGGGCGATGGCTACACCTTC
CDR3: CASSQAGGDGYTF

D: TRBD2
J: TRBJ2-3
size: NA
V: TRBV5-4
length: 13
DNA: TGTGCCAGCAGTTCAGCGGGAGTGGATACGCAGTATTTT
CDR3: CASSSAGVDTQYF

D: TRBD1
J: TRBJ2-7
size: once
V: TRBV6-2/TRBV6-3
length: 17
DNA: TGTGCCAGCAGTTCTGTCTTGAGGACAGGGGACTCCTACGAGCAGTACTTC
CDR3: CASSSVLRTGDSYEQYF

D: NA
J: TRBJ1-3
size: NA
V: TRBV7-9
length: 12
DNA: TGTGCCAGCAGCCCCCGCGGGGACACCATATATTTT
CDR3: CASSPRGDTIYF

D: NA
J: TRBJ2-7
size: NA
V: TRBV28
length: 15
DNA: TGTGCCAGCAGTGATACAGAGAACCAGTTTTACGAGCAGTACTTC
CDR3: CASSDTENQFYEQYF

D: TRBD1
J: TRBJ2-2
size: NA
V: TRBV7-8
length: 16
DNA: TGTGCCAGCAGCCGCTTAGGGACAGGGAAGGCCGGGGAGCTGTTTTTT
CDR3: CASSRLGTGKAGELFF

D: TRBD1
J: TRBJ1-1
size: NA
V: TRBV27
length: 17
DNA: TGTGCCAGCAGGACAGACAGGGTAAATCTCAAGCGAACTGAAGCTTTCTTT
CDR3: CASRTDRVNLKRTEAFF

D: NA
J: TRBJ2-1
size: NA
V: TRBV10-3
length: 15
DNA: TGTGCCATCACTTCTAGTGGTGAACCCTACAATGAGCAGTTCTTC
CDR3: CAITSSGEPYNEQFF

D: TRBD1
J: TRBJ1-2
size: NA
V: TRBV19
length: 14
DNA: TGTGCCAGTAGTATAGGGACAGGGGGAGAGGGCTACACCTTC
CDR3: CASSIGTGGEGYTF

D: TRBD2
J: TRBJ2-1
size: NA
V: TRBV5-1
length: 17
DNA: TGCGCCAGCAGCTCCCCCCTGGGCGGGGGGACGGGTAATGAGCAGTTCTTC
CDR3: CASSSPLGGGTGNEQFF

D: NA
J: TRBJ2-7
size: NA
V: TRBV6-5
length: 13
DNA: TGTGCCAGCAGAATCTCCGGCTCCTACGAGCAGTACTTC
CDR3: CASRISGSYEQYF

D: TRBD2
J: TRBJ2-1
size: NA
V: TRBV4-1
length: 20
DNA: TGCGCCAGCAGCCAATCAGCGTCGGGGGGGACTAGCGGGGTAATCAATGAGCAGTTCTTC
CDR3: CASSQSASGGTSGVINEQFF

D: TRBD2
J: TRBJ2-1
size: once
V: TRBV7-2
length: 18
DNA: TGTGCCAGCAGCCGCGGACTAGCGGGAGGTTCACGCACCGATCTGCAGTTCTTC
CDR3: CASSRGLAGGSRTDLQFF

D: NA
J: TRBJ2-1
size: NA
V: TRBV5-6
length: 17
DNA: TGTGCCAGCAGCTTACGGCCCTCAGGTAATGTGGGCCGGGAGCAGTTCTTC
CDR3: CASSLRPSGNVGREQFF

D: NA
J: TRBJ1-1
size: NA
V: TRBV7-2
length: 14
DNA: TGTGCCAGCAGCTCCCGGGTCATGAACACTGAAGCTTTCTTT
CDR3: CASSSRVMNTEAFF

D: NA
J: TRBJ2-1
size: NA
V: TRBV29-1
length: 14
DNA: TGCAGCGCAGGCGGGGCTATCACGCTATATGAGCAGTTCTTC
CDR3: CSAGGAITLYEQFF

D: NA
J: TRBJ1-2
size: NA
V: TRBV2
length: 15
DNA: TGTGCCAGCAGTGAATTTCGGGGGGCTAACTATGGCTACACCTTC
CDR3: CASSEFRGANYGYTF

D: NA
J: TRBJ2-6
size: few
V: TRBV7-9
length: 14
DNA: TGTGCCAGCAGCCCGGTATCGGGGGCCAACGTCCTGACTTTC
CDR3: CASSPVSGANVLTF

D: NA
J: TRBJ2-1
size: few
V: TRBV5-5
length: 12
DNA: TGTGCCAGCAGCTTGGTTGAGGTTGAGCAGTTCTTC
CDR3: CASSLVEVEQFF

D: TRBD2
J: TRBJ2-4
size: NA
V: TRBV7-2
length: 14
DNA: TGTGCCAGCAGCTTAGGACTAGCGGGGCCCCTTAAGTACTTC
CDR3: CASSLGLAGPLKYF

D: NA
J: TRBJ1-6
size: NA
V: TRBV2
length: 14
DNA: TGTGCCAGCAGTCGGAGGTTCGATAATTCACCCCTCCACTTT
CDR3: CASSRRFDNSPLHF

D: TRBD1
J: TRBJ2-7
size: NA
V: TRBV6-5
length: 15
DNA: TGTGCCAGCAGTTCGAAACGACAGGGCTTCGGCGAGCAGTACTTC
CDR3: CASSSKRQGFGEQYF

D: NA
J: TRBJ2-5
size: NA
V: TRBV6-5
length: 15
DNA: TGTGCCAGCAGTTACGACAACCCTGGGCAGGAGACCCAGTACTTC
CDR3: CASSYDNPGQETQYF

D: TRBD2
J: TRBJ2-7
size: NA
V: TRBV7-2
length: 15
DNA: TGTGCCAGCAGCTTGAGGGCGGGGGAAGTCAGCGAGCAGTACTTC
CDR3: CASSLRAGEVSEQYF

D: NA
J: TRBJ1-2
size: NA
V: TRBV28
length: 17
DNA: TGTGCCAGCAGTTTAGCAACCCGGTCAGGGCAAGACTATGGCTACACCTTC
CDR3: CASSLATRSGQDYGYTF

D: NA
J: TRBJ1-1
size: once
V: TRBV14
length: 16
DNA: TGTGCCAGCAGCCATCCGGGTTCCCGGCTTTGGACTGAAGCTTTCTTT
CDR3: CASSHPGSRLWTEAFF

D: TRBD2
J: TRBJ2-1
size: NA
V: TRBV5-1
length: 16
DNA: TGCGCCAGCGGATACCGAGCTAGCGGGAGAGATAATGAGCAGTTCTTC
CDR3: CASGYRASGRDNEQFF

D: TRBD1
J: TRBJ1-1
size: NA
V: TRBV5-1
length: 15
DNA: TGCGCCACGCGCGCCCACGGGACAGTCAACACTGAAGCTTTCTTT
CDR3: CATRAHGTVNTEAFF

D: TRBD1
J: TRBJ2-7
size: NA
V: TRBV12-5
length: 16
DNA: TGTGCTAGTGGTTTGGTACAAGGGACAGTAGTCTACGAGCAGTACTTC
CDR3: CASGLVQGTVVYEQYF

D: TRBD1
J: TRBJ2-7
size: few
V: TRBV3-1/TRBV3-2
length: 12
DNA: TGTGCCAGCAGCCAAGCCGGGACAGACCAGTACTTC
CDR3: CASSQAGTDQYF

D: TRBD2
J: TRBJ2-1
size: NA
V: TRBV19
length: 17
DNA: TGTGCCAGTAGTATTCCGGGACTAGCGGGGGTCTACAATGAGCAGTTCTTC
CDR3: CASSIPGLAGVYNEQFF

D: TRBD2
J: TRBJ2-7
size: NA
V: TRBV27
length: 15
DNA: TGTGCCAGCAGTTTATATGCTAGCGGGAGGAACGAGCAGTACTTC
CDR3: CASSLYASGRNEQYF

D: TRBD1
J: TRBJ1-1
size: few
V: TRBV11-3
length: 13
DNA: TGTGCCAGCAGCTTTAGGGGGCCCACTGAAGCTTTCTTT
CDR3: CASSFRGPTEAFF

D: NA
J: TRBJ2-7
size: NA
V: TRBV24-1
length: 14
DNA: TGTGCCACCAGTGAGGCAGGCTCTTCCTACGAGCAGTACTTC
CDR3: CATSEAGSSYEQYF

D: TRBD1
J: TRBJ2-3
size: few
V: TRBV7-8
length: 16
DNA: TGTGCCAGCAGCTTAGGTTGGACAGGTTCCGTAGATACGCAGTATTTT
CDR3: CASSLGWTGSVDTQYF

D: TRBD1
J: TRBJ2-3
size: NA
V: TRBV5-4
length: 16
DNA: TGTGCCAGCAGCTCGAACAGGGGCTCTCTAGTGGGTACGCAGTATTTT
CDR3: CASSSNRGSLVGTQYF

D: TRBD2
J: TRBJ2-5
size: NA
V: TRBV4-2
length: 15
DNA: TGTGCCAGCAGCCAAAGCGGGGGGGCCTTCGAGACCCAGTACTTC
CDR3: CASSQSGGAFETQYF

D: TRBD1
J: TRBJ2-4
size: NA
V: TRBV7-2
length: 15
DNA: TGTGCCAGCAGCCGCCAGGACAGGCTGAAAAACATTCAGTACTTC
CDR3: CASSRQDRLKNIQYF

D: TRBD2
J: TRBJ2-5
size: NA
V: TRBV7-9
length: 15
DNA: TGTGCCAGCAGCCCGGGACTAGCACATCAAGAGACCCAGTACTTC
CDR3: CASSPGLAHQETQYF

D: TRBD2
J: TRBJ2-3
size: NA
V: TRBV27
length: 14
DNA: TGTGCCAGCAGTCGGGGGGGGGCCACAGATACGCAGTATTTT
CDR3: CASSRGGATDTQYF

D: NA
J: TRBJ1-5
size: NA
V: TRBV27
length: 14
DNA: TGTGCCAGCAGTGGCGGGAGGGGCCATCAGCCCCAGCATTTT
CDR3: CASSGGRGHQPQHF

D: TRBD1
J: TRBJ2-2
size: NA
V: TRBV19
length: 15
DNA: TGTGCCAGTAACCCCCAGGGGGCGAACACCGGGGAGCTGTTTTTT
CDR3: CASNPQGANTGELFF

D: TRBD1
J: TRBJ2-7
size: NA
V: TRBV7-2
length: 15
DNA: TGTGCCAGCAGCTTCGGACAGGGGGTTCCCTACGAGCAGTACTTC
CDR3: CASSFGQGVPYEQYF

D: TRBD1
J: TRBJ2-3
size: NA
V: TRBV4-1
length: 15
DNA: TGCGCCAGCAGCCCCACGGACAGGATGAGAGATACGCAGTATTTT
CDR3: CASSPTDRMRDTQYF

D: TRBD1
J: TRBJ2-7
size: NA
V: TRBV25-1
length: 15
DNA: TGTGCCAGCAGTGAAGGGACAGGGGTACGTTACGAGCAGTACTTC
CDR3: CASSEGTGVRYEQYF

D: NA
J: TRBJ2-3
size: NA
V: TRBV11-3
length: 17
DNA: TGTGCCAGCAGCTTAGGGATGAACCCAGGGTCCGCAGATACGCAGTATTTT
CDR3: CASSLGMNPGSADTQYF

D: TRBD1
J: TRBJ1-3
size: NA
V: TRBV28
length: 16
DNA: TGTGCCAGCAGCCTTGTAGGGGGCAGCTCTGGAAACACCATATATTTT
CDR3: CASSLVGGSSGNTIYF